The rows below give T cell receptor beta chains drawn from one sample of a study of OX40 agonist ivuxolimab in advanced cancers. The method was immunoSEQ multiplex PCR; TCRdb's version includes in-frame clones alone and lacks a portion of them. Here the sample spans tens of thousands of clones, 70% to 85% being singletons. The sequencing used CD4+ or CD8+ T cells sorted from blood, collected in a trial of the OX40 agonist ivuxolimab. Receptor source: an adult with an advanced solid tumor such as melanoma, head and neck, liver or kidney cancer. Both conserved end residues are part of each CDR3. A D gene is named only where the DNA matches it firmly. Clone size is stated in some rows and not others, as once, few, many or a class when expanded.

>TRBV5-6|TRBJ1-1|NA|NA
CASSLDLGIGGDTEAFF
TGTGCCAGCAGCTTAGATTTAGGGATAGGGGGAGACACTGAAGCTTTCTTT
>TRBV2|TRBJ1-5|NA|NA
CASRRGSNQPQHF
TGTGCCAGCAGGAGGGGGAGCAATCAGCCCCAGCATTTT
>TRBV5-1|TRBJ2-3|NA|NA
CASSFRGAVTQYF
TGCGCCAGCAGCTTCCGGGGGGCAGTTACGCAGTATTTT
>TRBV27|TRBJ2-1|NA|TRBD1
CASRWTGTNEQFF
TGTGCCAGCAGATGGACAGGGACCAATGAGCAGTTCTTC
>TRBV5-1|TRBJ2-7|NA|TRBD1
CASSSPGTGTYEQYF
TGCGCCAGCAGCTCGCCCGGGACAGGAACCTACGAGCAGTACTTC
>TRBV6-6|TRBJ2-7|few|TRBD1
CASKDRGGLTEQYF
TGTGCCAGCAAAGACAGGGGGGGATTAACCGAGCAGTACTTC
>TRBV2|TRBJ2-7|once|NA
CASSLPPRYRDGNEQYF
TGTGCCAGCAGTCTACCCCCCCGGTACAGGGATGGCAACGAGCAGTACTTC
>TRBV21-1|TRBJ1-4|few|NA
CASPGGEKLFF
TGTGCCAGCCCGGGGGGCGAAAAACTGTTTTTT
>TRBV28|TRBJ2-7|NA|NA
CASSLGAPYEQYF
TGTGCCAGCAGTTTAGGGGCCCCCTACGAGCAGTACTTC
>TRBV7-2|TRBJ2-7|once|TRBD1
CASSLEGADWTYEQYF
TGTGCCAGCAGCTTAGAGGGGGCGGACTGGACGTACGAGCAGTACTTC
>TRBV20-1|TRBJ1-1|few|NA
CSVQTGEAFF
TGCAGTGTACAGACAGGTGAAGCTTTCTTT
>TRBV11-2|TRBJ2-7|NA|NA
CASSLASGTPYEQYF
TGTGCCAGCAGCTTAGCATCCGGGACCCCATACGAGCAGTACTTC
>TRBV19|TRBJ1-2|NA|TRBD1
CASTPDRGLYGYTF
TGTGCCAGTACTCCGGACAGGGGGCTCTATGGCTACACCTTC
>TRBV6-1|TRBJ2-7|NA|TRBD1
CAGGTGGYEQYF
TGTGCCGGGGGGACAGGGGGCTACGAGCAGTACTTC
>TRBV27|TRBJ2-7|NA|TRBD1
CASSSGQGISYEQYF
TGTGCCAGCAGTTCAGGACAGGGTATTTCCTACGAGCAGTACTTC
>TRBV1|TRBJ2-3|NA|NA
CTSSQDVRRGCDTQYF
TGCACCAGCAGCCAAGATGTTAGGAGGGGATGCGATACGCAGTATTTT
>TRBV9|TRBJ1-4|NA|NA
CASSVGSLSNEKLFF
TGTGCCAGCAGCGTAGGAAGCCTATCTAATGAAAAACTGTTTTTT
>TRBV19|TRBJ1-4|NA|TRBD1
CASSRDRLFF
TGTGCCAGTAGCCGGGACAGATTGTTTTTT
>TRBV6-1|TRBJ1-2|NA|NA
CASSDRTLGDGYTF
TGTGCCAGCAGTGATCGCACCCTAGGGGATGGCTACACCTTC
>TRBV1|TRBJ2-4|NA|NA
CTSSQVRSGDGAKNIQYF
TGCACCAGCAGCCAAGTACGGTCCGGGGATGGGGCCAAAAACATTCAGTACTTC
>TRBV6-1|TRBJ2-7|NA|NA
CASKGPTDYEQYF
TGTGCCAGCAAAGGCCCCACCGACTACGAGCAGTACTTC
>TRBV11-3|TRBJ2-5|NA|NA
CASSLSAGRVETQYF
TGTGCCAGCAGCTTATCAGCAGGGCGCGTGGAGACCCAGTACTTC
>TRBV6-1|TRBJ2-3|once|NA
CASSTGPQGTDTQYF
TGTGCCAGCAGTACGGGGCCCCAGGGGACAGATACGCAGTATTTT
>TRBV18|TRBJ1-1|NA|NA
CASSPQAGLNTEAFF
TGTGCCAGCTCACCACAGGCGGGGTTGAACACTGAAGCTTTCTTT
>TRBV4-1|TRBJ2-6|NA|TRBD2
CASSRLLAGANSGANVLTF
TGCGCCAGCAGCCGACTCCTAGCGGGGGCTAATTCTGGGGCCAACGTCCTGACTTTC
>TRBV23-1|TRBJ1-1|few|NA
CASHYERLNTEAFF
TGCGCCAGCCATTATGAGCGCCTGAACACTGAAGCTTTCTTT
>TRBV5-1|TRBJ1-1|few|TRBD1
CASRRRTGPGTEAFF
TGCGCCAGCAGACGCCGGACAGGGCCGGGGACTGAAGCTTTCTTT
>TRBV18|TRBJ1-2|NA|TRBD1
CASSPQLDRGNGYTF
TGTGCCAGCTCACCTCAACTTGACAGGGGAAATGGCTACACCTTC
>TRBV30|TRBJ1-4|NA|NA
CAWSVLRFEKLFF
TGTGCCTGGAGTGTACTCAGGTTCGAAAAACTGTTTTTT
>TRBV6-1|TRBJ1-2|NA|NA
CASSLEWRDGYTF
TGTGCCAGCAGTCTAGAGTGGAGGGATGGCTACACCTTC
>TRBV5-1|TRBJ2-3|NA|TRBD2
CASRASGGVDTQYF
TGCGCCAGCAGAGCTAGCGGGGGCGTCGATACGCAGTATTTT
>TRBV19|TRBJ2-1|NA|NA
CASSMGLYDAGNEQFF
TGTGCCAGTAGTATGGGGTTATACGACGCGGGCAATGAGCAGTTCTTC
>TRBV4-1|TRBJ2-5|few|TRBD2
CASSHPGLAGGPERETQYF
TGCGCCAGCAGCCACCCGGGACTAGCGGGGGGGCCGGAGAGAGAGACCCAGTACTTC
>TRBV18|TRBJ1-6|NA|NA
CASSPQGLNSPLHF
TGTGCCAGCTCACCACAGGGCCTTAATTCACCCCTCCACTTT
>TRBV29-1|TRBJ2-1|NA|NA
CSVPTGSRYNEQFF
TGCAGCGTACCAACAGGGTCCCGCTACAATGAGCAGTTCTTC
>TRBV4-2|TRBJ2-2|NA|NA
CASSQDGARRNTGELFF
TGTGCCAGCAGCCAAGATGGGGCTAGACGGAACACCGGGGAGCTGTTTTTT
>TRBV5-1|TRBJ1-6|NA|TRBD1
CASSWGDRAWPGALHF
TGCGCCAGCAGCTGGGGGGACAGGGCATGGCCTGGCGCCCTCCACTTT
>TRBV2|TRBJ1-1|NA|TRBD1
CASSLRDRVTEAFF
TGTGCCAGCAGCCTCCGGGACAGGGTCACTGAAGCTTTCTTT
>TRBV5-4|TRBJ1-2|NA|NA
CASSSPGPYGYTF
TGTGCCAGCAGCTCCCCGGGCCCATATGGCTACACCTTC
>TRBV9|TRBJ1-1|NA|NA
CASSAPGLNTEAFF
TGTGCCAGCAGCGCCCCAGGATTGAACACTGAAGCTTTCTTT
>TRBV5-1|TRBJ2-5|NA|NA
CASSFQETQYF
TGCGCCAGCAGCTTCCAAGAGACCCAGTACTTC
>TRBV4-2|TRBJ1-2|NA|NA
CASSQETGETNYGYTF
TGTGCCAGCAGCCAAGAAACAGGCGAAACTAACTATGGCTACACCTTC
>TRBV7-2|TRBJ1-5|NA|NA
CASSLGSMQPQHF
TGTGCCAGCAGCTTAGGTTCCATGCAGCCCCAGCATTTT
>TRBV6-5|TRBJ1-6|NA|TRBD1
CASSGGTAPNSPLHF
TGTGCCAGCAGTGGGGGGACAGCACCTAATTCACCCCTCCACTTT
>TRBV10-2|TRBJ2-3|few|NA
CASKQDVKFSTDTQYF
TGCGCCAGCAAACAGGACGTCAAATTTAGCACAGATACGCAGTATTTT
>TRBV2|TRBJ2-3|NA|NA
CASSDQDTQYF
TGTGCCAGCAGTGATCAGGATACGCAGTATTTT
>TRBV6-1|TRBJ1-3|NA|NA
CASSDSRGHSGNTIYF
TGTGCCAGCAGTGACAGCAGGGGACACTCTGGAAACACCATATATTTT
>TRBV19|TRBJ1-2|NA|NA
CASSSRDARGYGYTF
TGTGCCAGTAGTTCTAGGGACGCTCGTGGCTATGGCTACACCTTC
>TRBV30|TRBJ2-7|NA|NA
CAWSVSYYEQYF
TGTGCCTGGAGTGTATCGTATTACGAGCAGTACTTC
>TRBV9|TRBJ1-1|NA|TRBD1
CASNRQGSTEAFF
TGTGCCAGCAACAGACAGGGCTCCACTGAAGCTTTCTTT
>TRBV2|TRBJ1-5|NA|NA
CASRGTGPSGQPQHF
TGTGCCAGCAGAGGAACAGGGCCCTCCGGGCAGCCCCAGCATTTT
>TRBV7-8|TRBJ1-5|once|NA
CASSLIEGRSQPQHF
TGTGCCAGCAGCTTAATAGAGGGAAGGAGCCAGCCCCAGCATTTT
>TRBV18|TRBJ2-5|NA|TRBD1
CASSPPSRTGDETQYF
TGTGCCAGCTCACCACCGAGCAGGACAGGGGATGAGACCCAGTACTTC
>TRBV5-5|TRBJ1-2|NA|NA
CASSPTLGGDYGYTF
TGTGCCAGCAGTCCGACCCTTGGGGGGGACTATGGCTACACCTTC
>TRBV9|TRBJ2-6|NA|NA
CASSVRTSGANVLTF
TGTGCCAGCAGCGTAAGGACGTCTGGGGCCAACGTCCTGACTTTC
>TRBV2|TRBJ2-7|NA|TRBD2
CASSPNSGGAAEQYF
TGTGCCAGCAGTCCTAATAGCGGGGGGGCCGCCGAGCAGTACTTC
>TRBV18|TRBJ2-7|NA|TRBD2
CASSSGGEQYF
TGTGCCAGCTCATCGGGGGGCGAGCAGTACTTC
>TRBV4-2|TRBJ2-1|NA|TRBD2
CASSRSGTSGGLYNEQFF
TGTGCCAGCAGCCGTTCCGGGACTAGCGGGGGGCTCTACAATGAGCAGTTCTTC